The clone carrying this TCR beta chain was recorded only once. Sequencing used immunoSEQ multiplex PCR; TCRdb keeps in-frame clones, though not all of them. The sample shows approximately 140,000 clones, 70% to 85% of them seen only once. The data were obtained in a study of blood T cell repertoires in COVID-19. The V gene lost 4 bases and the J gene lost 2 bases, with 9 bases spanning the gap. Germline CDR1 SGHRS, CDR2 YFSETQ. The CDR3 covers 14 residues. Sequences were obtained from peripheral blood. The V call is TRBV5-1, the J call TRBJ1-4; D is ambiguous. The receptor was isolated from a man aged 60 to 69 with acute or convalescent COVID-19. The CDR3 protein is CASSVGVTNEKLFF. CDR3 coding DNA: TGCGCCAGCAGCGTCGGGGTGACTAATGAAAAACTGTTTTTT. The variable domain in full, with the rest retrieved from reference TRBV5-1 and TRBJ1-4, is KAGVTQTPRYLIKTRGQQVTLSCSPISGHRSVSWYQQTPGQGLQFLFEYFSETQRNKGNFPGRFSGRQFSNSRSEMNVSTLELGDSALYLCASSVGVTNEKLFFGSGTQLSVL.